A single sample is the source of the 26 T cell receptor beta chains below, sequenced in a study of blood T cell repertoires in COVID-19 (dated by TCRdb to the early 2020s). The library was made by the immunoSEQ multiplex PCR assay. TCRdb obtained this table from immuneACCESS and retained in-frame rearrangements with V and J assigned. These tables miss some clones; where compared with another copy, unresolved V genes account for less than half of the shortfall, and the remainder is unexplained. The sample has 110,000 to 150,000 clones on record, almost 85% of them singletons. Under 7% of the sample comes from the top ten. The sample taken for sequencing was PBMCs or T cells enriched from blood (not recorded which). These receptors all come from a man aged 40-50 years with acute COVID-19.

The sample holds one count of this clone. The rearrangement links TRBV7-2 to TRBJ2-7, with 8 bases lining up with TRBD2. Germline V gives CDR1 SGHTA, CDR2 FQGNSA. CDR3 length: 14 amino acids. J lost 7 bases, V lost 4 bases, and 9 bases had no gene match. CDR3 loop: CASSSTGTRGEQYF. In DNA, the CDR3 is TGTGCCAGCAGCTCTACCGGGACTAGAGGGGAGCAGTACTTC. The full variable domain, its missing parts supplied by reference TRBV7-2 and TRBJ2-7, is GAGVSQSPSNKVTEKGKDVELRCDPISGHTALYWYRQSLGQGLEFLIYFQGNSAPDKSGLPSDRFSAERTGGSVSTLTIQRTQQEDSAVYLCASSSTGTRGEQYFGPGTRLTVT.

V is TRBV4-1 and J is TRBJ2-5, with 7 bases lining up with TRBD1. This CDR3 is 15 amino acids long. Germline trimming cut 4 bases from V and 1 base from J; bases unmatched to any gene: 6. Germline-derived CDR1 and CDR2 are MGHRA and YSYEKL. The CDR3 coding sequence is TGCGCCAGCAGCCCCTCGACAGGGACCCAAGAGACCCAGTACTTC. Protein sequence: CASSPSTGTQETQYF.

This clone has more than one count but fewer than ten. The chain joins TRBV7-2 to TRBJ1-5; D gene uncertain. Looked up from germline, CDR1 is SGHTA and CDR2 is FQGNSA. The CDR3 runs to 16 residues. Trimming stripped 0 bases from V and 0 bases from J, with 9 bases between. Here the CDR3 DNA reads TGTGCCAGCAGCTTAGCGCCAGCGAGTAGCAATCAGCCCCAGCATTTT. Its translation is CASSLAPASSNQPQHF.

The chain joins TRBV15 to TRBJ2-1, with TRBD2 matching over 7 bases. CDR1 LNHNV and CDR2 YYDKDF come from the germline V gene (reference sequence). Trimming took 0 bases from V and 5 from J; bases not matched to a gene: 13. The CDR3 runs 18 residues. The DNA for the CDR3 is TGTGCCACCAGCAGAGACATCTCAGAACCCACTAGCGACAATGAGCAGTTCTTC. As protein: CATSRDISEPTSDNEQFF.

The chain links TRBV7-2 to TRBJ2-1; D is perhaps TRBD2 (6 bases). The CDR3 spans 12 residues. Germline V lookup: CDR1 SGHTA, CDR2 FQGNSA. Trimming pared 3 bases from V and 10 bases from J, leaving 10 bases between. In DNA form, the CDR3 reads TGTGCCAGCAGCTTGAGGGGAGGAGAGCAGTTCTTC. Its translation: CASSLRGGEQFF.

The rearrangement joins TRBV6-2 or TRBV6-3 to TRBJ1-5; 7 nucleotides match TRBD1. The CDR3 consists of 15 residues. V was pared by 0 bases and J by 4 bases, with 3 bases of the junction left unmatched. The V gene's germline CDR1 is MNHEY and CDR2 SVGEGT. DNA for the CDR3: TGTGCCAGCAGTTACTCGGCAGGGGGGAATCAGCCCCAGCATTTT. Its translation: CASSYSAGGNQPQHF.

This chain uses TRBV19 with TRBJ2-7; weak D call: TRBD1 (6 bases). Germline lookup yields CDR1 LNHDA and CDR2 SQIVND (reference sequence). Trimming left V 1 base short and J 0 bases short, with 10 bases between. There are 15 residues in the CDR3. DNA of the CDR3: TGTGCCAGTAGTATAGGGACGACAGGCTCCTACGAGCAGTACTTC. Its protein is CASSIGTTGSYEQYF.

The rearrangement joins TRBV7-2 to TRBJ1-6; 7 nucleotides align to TRBD1. The CDR3 extends over 14 amino acids. The trim removed 7 bases at V and 7 bases at J, leaving 7 bases unmatched. CDR1 is SGHTA, CDR2 FQGNSA, per germline. DNA for the CDR3: TGTGCCAGCACCCTAGACAGGGACAATTCACCCCTCCACTTT. Its translation is CASTLDRDNSPLHF.

The CDR3 here is CASSYSRLRGEKLFF. The CDR3, as DNA: TGTGCCAGCAGTTACTCGAGGCTCCGCGGAGAAAAACTGTTTTTT. The chain combines TRBV6-2 or TRBV6-3 with TRBJ1-4, with D unclear. CDR3 length: 15 amino acids. Germline assignment: CDR1 MNHEY and CDR2 SVGEGT. Trimming stripped 0 bases from V and 8 bases from J, with 13 bases between.

V and J are TRBV27 and TRBJ1-1, with unresolved D. This CDR3 has 14 amino acids. Germline CDR1 and CDR2: MNHEY and SMNVEV (reference sequence). With 4 bases removed from V and 3 bases from J, the gap between germline ends came to 12 bases. In DNA form, the CDR3 reads TGTGCCAGCAGTTATCGAGGGAGTGACACTGAAGCTTTCTTT. It codes for CASSYRGSDTEAFF.

The chain has TRBV27 and TRBJ2-1; 8 nucleotides agree with TRBD2. The germline V gene encodes CDR1 MNHEY and CDR2 SMNVEV (reference sequence). This CDR3 spans 15 amino acids. The V and J ends lost 7 bases and 2 bases, in that order; junction bases with no gene match: 7. CDR3 residues: CASTGGDFTYNEQFF. CDR3 bases: TGTGCCAGCACGGGGGGGGACTTTACCTACAATGAGCAGTTCTTC.

This rearrangement joins TRBV11-2 to TRBJ2-7, with 7 bases matching TRBD1. The V segment lost 5 bases and the J segment 0 bases; nucleotides outside the gene matches: 7. The CDR3 spans 15 residues. Germline-derived CDR1 and CDR2 are SGHAT and FQNNGV. The CDR3 reads CASSLQTGSSYEQYF. Written as DNA, the CDR3 is TGTGCCAGCAGCCTACAGACAGGGAGCTCCTACGAGCAGTACTTC. Full variable domain (missing parts from reference TRBV11-2 and TRBJ2-7): EAGVAQSPRYKIIEKRQSVAFWCNPISGHATLYWYQQILGQGPKLLIQFQNNGVVDDSQLPKDRFSAERLKGVDSTLKIQPAKLEDSAVYLCASSLQTGSSYEQYFGPGTRLTVT.

DNA for the CDR3: TGTGCCAGCTCACCACGGGCTCCCTCCGGGACAGGATCCTACGAGCAGTACTTC. Translation gives CASSPRAPSGTGSYEQYF. The V and J genes are TRBV18 and TRBJ2-7, with 8 bases identical to TRBD1. This CDR3 spans 18 amino acids. With V trimmed by 1 base and J by 1 base, 12 bases remained unmatched. Germline values: CDR1 KGHSH, CDR2 LQKENI.

The CDR3 sequence is CASRTRGGSIYEQYF. The CDR3 nucleotides read TGTGCCAGCAGAACACGGGGGGGATCGATCTACGAGCAGTACTTC. V usage is TRBV6-5 and J usage is TRBJ2-7; 8 bases are shared with TRBD2. The V gene end was trimmed by 6 bases and the J gene end by 3 bases; junction bases not matched to a gene: 10. The CDR3 is 15 residues long. The germline V gene has CDR1 MNHEY and CDR2 SVGAGI.

V and J are TRBV5-1 and TRBJ1-1; D is perhaps TRBD1 (5 bases). Deletions cut 5 bases from V and 6 bases from J, with 20 bases between. Germline CDR1 is SGHRS and CDR2 is YFSETQ. This CDR3 is 15 amino acids long. The CDR3 is CASSKGTGRVSEAFF. DNA for the CDR3: TGCGCCAGCAGTAAAGGGACGGGGAGGGTGTCTGAAGCTTTCTTT.

This rearrangement joins TRBV7-2 to TRBJ2-7, with TRBD2 matching over 12 bases. This CDR3 comprises 15 residues. Trimming cost V 4 bases and J 6 bases; bases outside gene matches: 7. Germline V lookup: CDR1 SGHTA, CDR2 FQGNSA. Written as DNA, the CDR3 is TGTGCCAGCAGCTCCCCGACTAGCGGGAGAGGCGAGCAGTACTTC. Translation gives CASSSPTSGRGEQYF.

This chain uses TRBV6-2 or TRBV6-3 with TRBJ1-5, with 7 positions matching TRBD1. The V and J ends lost 5 bases and 4 bases, in that order; junction bases with no gene match: 5. The CDR3 loop spans 14 amino acids. The germline CDR1 and CDR2 sequences are MNHEY and SVGEGT. CDR3 sequence reads: CASSRTGPNQPQHF. DNA for the CDR3: TGTGCCAGCAGTAGGACAGGTCCGAATCAGCCCCAGCATTTT.

The chain uses TRBV6-2 or TRBV6-3 and TRBJ2-7, with D uncertain. Between the trimmed V and J ends, which lost 5 bases and 0 bases, there was a span of 11 bases. This CDR3 contains 14 residues. The germline gives CDR1 MNHEY, CDR2 SVGEGT. This CDR3 reads CASSEIGDSYEQYF. The CDR3 coding sequence is TGTGCCAGCAGTGAGATCGGAGACTCCTACGAGCAGTACTTC.

The J gene is TRBJ2-3, the V gene TRBV27, with 15 bases aligning to TRBD2. V lost 6 bases and J lost 6; bases outside the gene matches: 7. Per the germline V gene, CDR1 is MNHEY and CDR2 is SMNVEV (reference sequence). The CDR3 contains 16 residues. As DNA, the CDR3 is TGTGCCAGCAGCCCAAGGACTAGCGGGAGGGCCGATACGCAGTATTTT. Encoded protein: CASSPRTSGRADTQYF.

This chain connects TRBV5-1 to TRBJ1-1; the D is unclear. Looked up from germline, CDR1 is SGHRS and CDR2 is YFSETQ. V was shortened by 1 base and J by 1 base, with 23 bases between the two germline ends. This CDR3 has 19 amino acids. The CDR3 bases are TGCGCCAGCAGCTTGAGGGTTAAGACGGACCTCGGGAGGAACACTGAAGCTTTCTTT. Protein: CASSLRVKTDLGRNTEAFF.

The chain links TRBV27 to TRBJ2-1; 9 nucleotides line up with TRBD2. With V trimmed by 6 bases and J by 4 bases, 10 bases remained unmatched. Germline V gene lookup returns CDR1 MNHEY and CDR2 SMNVEV (reference sequence). This CDR3 is built from 16 residues. The CDR3 DNA follows: TGTGCCAGCAGCCCCCGGGCTAGCGGGGTATACAATGAGCAGTTCTTC. This encodes CASSPRASGVYNEQFF.

This clone was seen a few times. The rearrangement joins TRBV30 to TRBJ1-5; 8 bases line up with TRBD1. The germline gives CDR1 GTSNPN, CDR2 SVGIG (reference sequence). The CDR3 is 13 amino acids. V was pared by 4 bases and J by 11 bases, with 10 bases of the junction left unmatched. The CDR3, as DNA: TGTGCCTGGACCCCCCAGGGGGCCAAGGCCCAGCATTTT. It encodes CAWTPQGAKAQHF.

The chain recombines TRBV18 with TRBJ2-3, with TRBD2 identical over 9 bases. CDR1 is KGHSH, CDR2 LQKENI, per germline. This CDR3 region has 18 residues. Trimming at V came to 3 bases and at J to 4 bases, leaving 14 bases not matched to a gene. CDR3 DNA sequence: TGTGCCAGCTCACCCACAGTGGGGCTAGCGGGGCCGGCAGATACGCAGTATTTT. Protein sequence: CASSPTVGLAGPADTQYF.

A single count supports this clone. The chain uses TRBV19 and TRBJ2-3; unclear D gene. This CDR3 has 15 amino acids. CDR1 is LNHDA and CDR2 is SQIVND in the germline V gene (reference sequence). V was clipped by 3 bases and J by 0 bases, with 10 bases between them. CDR3 nucleotides: TGTGCCAGTAGTATGCGCCGTACTAGCACAGATACGCAGTATTTT. Protein product: CASSMRRTSTDTQYF. Full variable domain (rest looked up from reference TRBV19 and TRBJ2-3): DGGITQSPKYLFRKEGQNVTLSCEQNLNHDAMYWYRQDPGQGLRLIYYSQIVNDFQKGDIAEGYSVSREKKESFPLTVTSAQKNPTAFYLCASSMRRTSTDTQYFGPGTRLTVL.

This chain connects TRBV28 to TRBJ2-6; 7 bases agree with TRBD1. J lost 0 bases, V lost 4 bases, and 6 bases had no gene match. This CDR3 spans 17 amino acids. Germline V gene lookup returns CDR1 MDHEN and CDR2 SYDVKM. The CDR3, as DNA: TGTGCCAGCAGTTCCGGGACAGTGAACTCTGGGGCCAACGTCCTGACTTTC. Translated: CASSSGTVNSGANVLTF.

This sequence joins TRBV6-6 and TRBJ2-7, with a possible D match to TRBD1 (6 bases). The CDR3 totals 13 residues. The germline V and J ends were trimmed by 2 bases and 4 bases, with 9 bases remaining between them. Germline V gene data show CDR1 as MNHNY and CDR2 as SVGAGI (reference sequence). Here the CDR3 DNA reads TGTGCCAGCAGTTACCAACAGGGATACGAGCAGTACTTC. Amino acid sequence: CASSYQQGYEQYF.